Listed below are T cell receptor beta chains from one sample, sequenced in a study of T cell changes during pregnancy in multiple sclerosis. Using immunoSEQ multiplex PCR, the repertoire was profiled, and TCRdb retains in-frame clones only, with some absent. The data show 70,000 to 95,000 clones, with around nine tenths seen just once and approximately 2.1% held by the top ten. The specimen comprised peripheral blood, sampled in the second trimester of pregnancy. The receptors come from a female donor in good health, enrolled as a control in a pregnancy study. Each CDR3 is given with its conserved first and last residue. D genes are given only for firm matches.

CDR3 protein: CASSQGGGRNYGYTF; CDR3 DNA: TGTGCCAGCAGCCAGGGTGGGGGCAGGAACTATGGCTACACCTTC; D gene: .; V gene: TRBV7-2; J gene: TRBJ1-2
CDR3 protein: CASSPTGRGRDQPQHF; CDR3 DNA: TGTGCCAGCAGCCCAACGGGCAGGGGGCGCGATCAGCCCCAGCATTTT; D gene: TRBD1; V gene: TRBV28; J gene: TRBJ1-5
CDR3 protein: CASSPNRGASGANVLTF; CDR3 DNA: TGTGCCAGCTCACCTAACAGGGGAGCGTCTGGGGCCAACGTCCTGACTTTC; D gene: TRBD1; V gene: TRBV18; J gene: TRBJ2-6
CDR3 protein: CASSPGGEHQPQHF; CDR3 DNA: TGTGCCAGTAGTCCCGGGGGGGAACATCAGCCCCAGCATTTT; D gene: .; V gene: TRBV19; J gene: TRBJ1-5
CDR3 protein: CASRAPQGLGSPLHF; CDR3 DNA: TGTGCCAGCCGAGCGCCGCAGGGATTAGGATCACCCCTCCACTTT; D gene: .; V gene: TRBV19; J gene: TRBJ1-6
CDR3 protein: CASSFSLQIHNEQFF; CDR3 DNA: TGTGCCAGCAGTTTTAGTCTTCAAATACACAATGAGCAGTTCTTC; D gene: .; V gene: TRBV27; J gene: TRBJ2-1
CDR3 protein: CASSIFGDSGYTF; CDR3 DNA: TGTGCCAGTAGTATATTCGGGGACAGCGGCTACACCTTC; D gene: TRBD1; V gene: TRBV19; J gene: TRBJ1-2
CDR3 protein: CASSSLGTDTQYF; CDR3 DNA: TGTGCCAGCAGCTCCCTTGGCACAGATACGCAGTATTTT; D gene: .; V gene: TRBV13; J gene: TRBJ2-3
CDR3 protein: CASSVGQGPYYEQYF; CDR3 DNA: TGTGCCAGCAGCGTAGGCCAGGGTCCCTACTACGAGCAGTACTTC; D gene: .; V gene: TRBV9; J gene: TRBJ2-7
CDR3 protein: CASSSYSGEHTDTQYF; CDR3 DNA: TGTGCCAGCAGCTCCTACTCAGGGGAGCACACAGATACGCAGTATTTT; D gene: .; V gene: TRBV11-2; J gene: TRBJ2-3